This T cell receptor beta chain originates from a study of blood T cell repertoires in COVID-19 (dated by TCRdb to 2019 to 2021). Regarding the study in general: Samples covering the acute and convalescent phases of COVID-19 were provided by collaborators in the United States, Italy and Spain. The material from the prospective study consisted of cDNA or gDNA derived from T cells, B-cell-depleted T cells, or PBMCs. Deeply sampled blood TCRbeta repertoires from subjects exposed to, actively infected with, or recovered from COVID-19 were included in the dataset. The repertoires were released in a freely available public database intended as a resource for research on the immune response to SARS-CoV-2. The samples were drawn from two sources: the first 160 participants of the ongoing ImmuneRACE study, and fewer than 1,500 subjects contributed by 6 global collaborators. Nearly every sample came with metadata listing a de-identified subject ID, COVID-19 status, age in years and sex. HLA class I and class II types, where available, came from metadata supplied by the sample provider rather than from assay-based typing. The research as a whole found: Clinical and demographic metadata were provided uncurated, with the amount varying by source and participant.

In regard to this clone: It lacks a known antigen. Base qualities are missing; no much larger clone stands one base away.

TCRbeta CDR3 regions were amplified from genomic DNA using the immunoSEQ Assay, a bias-controlled multiplex PCR. On the authors' methods: Within the assay, amplification of reference gene primers was used to estimate how many nucleated cells each sample contained. To quantify the absolute abundance of each unique TCRbeta CDR3 rearrangement, sequence reads were collapsed and filtered. Productive Simpson clonality was computed per sample as the square root of Simpson's diversity index over productive rearrangements. TCRdb holds this immuneACCESS table with in-frame rearrangements only. Some clones are missing; in checked studies, unresolved V genes explain under half, and the rest has no known cause. V, J and clone size were drawn from that table, and D and trimming were deduced from the DNA. Recorded for this sample are approximately 280,000 clones; more than 75% of them occurred a single time. The top ten clones comprise roughly 2.6% of the sample.

Spanning cysteine to phenylalanine, the CDR3 consists of 16 amino acids. CDR3 DNA only is kept here, 48 bases in frame from base 1. In the germline V gene, CDR1 corresponds to SGHTA and CDR2 to FQGNSA. From V the trimming removes 4 bases and from J it removes 1 base, while the gene matches leave 6 bases of the junction unaccounted for. Participants in the prospective study were aged roughly 18 to 89 years, lived in some 24 United States geographic areas, and enrolled through a virtual design. In the prospective study, cohorts were assigned on the basis of participant-reported clinical history obtained from a screening survey and a study questionnaire. ImmuneRACE Cohort 3 recovered participants were defined by two consecutive negative NP/OP PCR tests, healthcare professional clearance, or symptom resolution. Each participant in the prospective study had whole blood, serum and a nasopharyngeal or oropharyngeal swab collected by mobile phlebotomists. Over a roughly two-month period, participants in the prospective study had the option of providing additional blood draws and questionnaires. Prospective study blood samples were shipped either frozen or at room temperature before DNA extraction.

This clonotype originated in a woman aged 18-30 years who had recovered from COVID-19. The V and J segments used are TRBV7-2 and TRBJ2-2, with 7 middle bases fitting TRBD2. Source material: PBMCs or T cells enriched from blood (not recorded which). The DNA sequence follows: TGTGCCAGCAGCTCCCGACTAGCCAAGAACACCGGGGAGCTGTTTTTT. It codes for CASSSRLAKNTGELFF.